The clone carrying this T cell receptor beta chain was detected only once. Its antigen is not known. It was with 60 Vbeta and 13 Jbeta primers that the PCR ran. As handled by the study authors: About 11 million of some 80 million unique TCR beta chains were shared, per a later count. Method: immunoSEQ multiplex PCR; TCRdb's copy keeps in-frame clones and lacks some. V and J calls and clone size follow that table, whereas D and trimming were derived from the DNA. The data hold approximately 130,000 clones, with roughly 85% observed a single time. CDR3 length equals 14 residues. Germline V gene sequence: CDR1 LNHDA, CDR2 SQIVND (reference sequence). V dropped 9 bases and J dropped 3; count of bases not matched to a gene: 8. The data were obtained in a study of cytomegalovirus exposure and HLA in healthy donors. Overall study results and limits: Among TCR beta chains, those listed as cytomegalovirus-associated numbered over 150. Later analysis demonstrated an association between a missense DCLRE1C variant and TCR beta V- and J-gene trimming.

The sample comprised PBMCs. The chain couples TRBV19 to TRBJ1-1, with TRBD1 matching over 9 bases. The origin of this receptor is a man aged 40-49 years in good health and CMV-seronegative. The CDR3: CASHNRGRDTEAFF. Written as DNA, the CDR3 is TGTGCCAGCCATAACAGGGGGCGCGACACTGAAGCTTTCTTT.